Listed below are T cell receptor beta chains from one sample, sequenced in a study of cytomegalovirus exposure and HLA in healthy donors. Sequencing used immunoSEQ multiplex PCR; TCRdb keeps in-frame clones, though not all of them. The profile shows under 150,000 clones, 55% to 75% of them singletons. Sequencing used PBMCs. These TCRs come from a man aged 45-60 years in good health and CMV-seropositive. Each CDR3 is given with its conserved first and last residue. The D gene is left open where the match is weak. Not all rows give a size; the values are once, few, many and, for expanded clones, a class.

CDR3 length	D gene	V gene	J gene	clone size	CDR3 DNA	CDR3 protein
15	.	TRBV12-5	TRBJ1-4	.	TGTGCTAGTGGGAAAGACAGTGCAACTAATGAAAAACTGTTTTTT	CASGKDSATNEKLFF
15	.	TRBV5-4	TRBJ1-1	medium-sized	TGTGCCAGCAGCTTGGAGTCCAGGGTGAACACTGAAGCTTTCTTT	CASSLESRVNTEAFF
14	TRBD2	TRBV6-1	TRBJ2-7	.	TGTGCCAGCAGTAATCTAGCGGGGGTCTACGAGCAGTACTTC	CASSNLAGVYEQYF
20	TRBD1	TRBV27	TRBJ1-4	.	TGTGCCAGCAGTTCGGGGGGACAGGGGGCGCCCGGATCATGGCGTGAAAAACTGTTTTTT	CASSSGGQGAPGSWREKLFF
16	TRBD1	TRBV5-1	TRBJ1-3	.	TGCGCCAGCAGCCGGGACAGCCCGAGCTCTGGAAACACCATATATTTT	CASSRDSPSSGNTIYF
11	.	TRBV2	TRBJ1-2	.	TGTGCCAGCACCTTAAGGGGTGGCTACACCTTC	CASTLRGGYTF
14	.	TRBV27	TRBJ1-2	.	TGTGCCAGCAGTCCCCCGGACAGAAACTATGGCTACACCTTC	CASSPPDRNYGYTF
15	TRBD2	TRBV7-2	TRBJ2-3	.	TGTGCCAGCAGCAAGGTAGCGGGAGCGGCAGATACGCAGTATTTT	CASSKVAGAADTQYF
16	TRBD1	TRBV10-3	TRBJ1-3	few	TGTGCCATCAGTGAGAGGGGGACAGGGACTGGAAACATCATATATTTT	CAISERGTGTGNIIYF
13	.	TRBV27	TRBJ1-4	.	TGTGCCAGCAGTCTTGCGACGGGGGAAAAACTGTTTTTT	CASSLATGEKLFF
13	TRBD1	TRBV19	TRBJ1-5	.	TGTGCCAGTAGGCGCCAGGGGGACCAGCCCCAGCATTTT	CASRRQGDQPQHF
15	TRBD2	TRBV18	TRBJ2-1	.	TGTGCCAGCTCACCACTTGACGATCCGGGGGGTGAGCAGTTCTTC	CASSPLDDPGGEQFF
17	.	TRBV18	TRBJ2-3	.	TGTGCCAGCTCACGCGGGGGCAGCTTCTTAAGCACAGATACGCAGTATTTT	CASSRGGSFLSTDTQYF
16	TRBD2	TRBV11-3	TRBJ2-1	.	TGTGCCAGCAGCTCTCAGAGCGGGGGCAACTACAATGAGCAGTTCTTC	CASSSQSGGNYNEQFF
15	TRBD1	TRBV5-1	TRBJ2-7	once	TGCGCCAGCAGTATGGGACAGGGGTCCGCCTACGAGCAGTACTTC	CASSMGQGSAYEQYF
14	.	TRBV5-1	TRBJ2-1	.	TGCGCCAGCAGTCCCCAGGCCGACTACAATGAGCAGTTCTTC	CASSPQADYNEQFF
13	.	TRBV7-8	TRBJ1-4	.	TGTGCCAGCTCCGGGACTGAAGATGAAAAACTGTTTTTT	CASSGTEDEKLFF
16	TRBD2	TRBV5-1	TRBJ2-1	.	TGCGCCAGCAGCTTGGCGTTAGCGGGAGGGCTAGGTGAGCAGTTCTTC	CASSLALAGGLGEQFF
15	TRBD1	TRBV7-2	TRBJ2-7	.	TGTGCCAGCAGCTGGGACAGGACCCCTAACTACGAGCAGTACTTC	CASSWDRTPNYEQYF
16	TRBD2	TRBV6-5	TRBJ2-1	few	TGTGCCAGCAGTTTACGGGGACTAGCGGGAATCCATGAGCAGTTCTTC	CASSLRGLAGIHEQFF
14	.	TRBV2	TRBJ1-2	.	TGTGCCAGCAGTGAAGCGGCAGGGCTCTATGGCTACACCTTC	CASSEAAGLYGYTF
18	TRBD2	TRBV7-8	TRBJ2-5	.	TGTGCCAGCAGCCCCATTTGGGCGGGAGAGACGTACCAAGAGACCCAGTACTTC	CASSPIWAGETYQETQYF
18	TRBD2	TRBV19	TRBJ2-1	.	TGTGCCAGTAGTATGGGGCCCTGGCGGGAGGCCCGGGCCAATGAGCAGTTCTTC	CASSMGPWREARANEQFF
13	.	TRBV7-7	TRBJ2-1	.	TGTGCTAGCAGCCAGGAGCGGTTATCTGAGCAGTTCTTC	CASSQERLSEQFF
14	.	TRBV7-6	TRBJ2-1	few	TGTGCCAGCAGCTTCGTGGCGGGGAACAATGAGCAGTTCTTC	CASSFVAGNNEQFF
14	.	TRBV27	TRBJ1-1	few	TGTGCCAGCAGTTCTCGGTCGGGGATCGCTGAAGCTTTCTTT	CASSSRSGIAEAFF
13	.	TRBV10-2	TRBJ1-1	.	TGCGCCAGCAGTGAGCAGACACATACCGAAGCTTTCTTT	CASSEQTHTEAFF
13	.	TRBV15	TRBJ2-7	.	TGTGCCACCAGCAGAGTTGACTCTTACGAGCAGTACTTC	CATSRVDSYEQYF
15	TRBD1	TRBV7-9	TRBJ1-5	.	TGTGCCAGCAGCCGACAGGGGGCCGCCAATCAGCCCCAGCATTTT	CASSRQGAANQPQHF
14	.	TRBV9	TRBJ2-5	.	TGTGCCAGCAGCCCCCTAGGAGGGCGGGAGACCCAGTACTTC	CASSPLGGRETQYF
15	TRBD1	TRBV2	TRBJ1-1	.	TGTGCCAGCAGTAAGATGACAGGGGCGAACACTGAAGCTTTCTTT	CASSKMTGANTEAFF
14	.	TRBV4-1	TRBJ2-1	.	TGCGCCAGCAGCCAGCTGGAGGCGTGGAATGAGCAGTTCTTC	CASSQLEAWNEQFF
15	TRBD1	TRBV7-9	TRBJ1-2	.	TGTGCCAGCAGCTCGGGCGGACAGGGTTTTGAAGGCTACACCTTC	CASSSGGQGFEGYTF
12	TRBD2	TRBV6-6	TRBJ2-7	.	TGTGCCAGCACCGGGGGGGCCTACGAGCAGTACTTC	CASTGGAYEQYF
15	TRBD2	TRBV5-1	TRBJ2-1	.	TGCGCCAGCAGCTTGGCGGTAGCGGGATACAATGAGCAGTTCTTC	CASSLAVAGYNEQFF
16	.	TRBV27	TRBJ1-1	.	TGTGCCAGCAGTTTATCGGGCGTCGGGAAGAACACTGAAGCTTTCTTT	CASSLSGVGKNTEAFF
16	.	TRBV13	TRBJ2-1	few	TGTGCCAGCAGCTTAGGAGGCCCCAGGGGCGGGAATGAGCAGTTCTTC	CASSLGGPRGGNEQFF
14	.	TRBV18	TRBJ2-7	.	TGTGCCAGCTCACCAGGACAGCAAGCGGTGGAGCAGTACTTC	CASSPGQQAVEQYF
15	.	TRBV15	TRBJ1-3	.	TGTGCCACCAGCAGAGAGAGAGGGCCTGGAAACACCATATATTTT	CATSRERGPGNTIYF
12	.	TRBV29-1	TRBJ1-1	.	TGCAGCGTGGAACAGGGGAACACTGAAGCTTTCTTT	CSVEQGNTEAFF
14	.	TRBV9	TRBJ1-1	few	TGTGCCAGCAGCCCCCCGGGGGGTTCCACTGAAGCTTTCTTT	CASSPPGGSTEAFF
18	.	TRBV11-2	TRBJ2-1	.	TGTGCCAGCAGCTTAAGCCCCCTACTAGTACTAGCAATCAATGAGCAGTTCTTC	CASSLSPLLVLAINEQFF
12	.	TRBV28	TRBJ1-1	.	TGTGCCAGCAGCGGACAGCAAGTTGAAGCTTTCTTT	CASSGQQVEAFF
16	TRBD2	TRBV18	TRBJ2-1	few	TGTGCCAGCTCGCGTAATAGCGGGACTACCTACAATGAGCAGTTCTTC	CASSRNSGTTYNEQFF
15	.	TRBV7-9	TRBJ2-1	.	TGTGCCAGCAGCCTAGATGGGGGCGGGAGAAGTGAGCAGTTCTTC	CASSLDGGGRSEQFF
15	.	TRBV28	TRBJ1-5	.	TGTGCCAGCAGTTTTAGGCAGGGCGATAATCAGCCCCAGCATTTT	CASSFRQGDNQPQHF
16	.	TRBV19	TRBJ1-1	.	TGTGCCAGTAGGTCTCAGGGTTCAGCCAAGAACACTGAAGCTTTCTTT	CASRSQGSAKNTEAFF
14	.	TRBV11-3	TRBJ2-7	once	TGTGCCAGCAGCTTAGGAACGAACGCCTACGAGCAGTACTTC	CASSLGTNAYEQYF
13	.	TRBV27	TRBJ1-1	few	TGTGCCAGCAGTTTCATCCGGGGCACTGAAGCTTTCTTT	CASSFIRGTEAFF
13	TRBD1	TRBV10-3	TRBJ2-7	.	TGTGCCACGGGACAGGGGGAATCAAACGAGCAGTACTTC	CATGQGESNEQYF
14	.	TRBV7-7	TRBJ2-2	.	TGTGCTAGCAGCCTGACAGGGAACACCGGGGAGCTGTTTTTT	CASSLTGNTGELFF
15	.	TRBV5-1	TRBJ2-5	few	TGCGCCAGCAGCGAAGACCCTGGCTCGAGAGGGACCCAGTACTTC	CASSEDPGSRGTQYF
17	.	TRBV4-1	TRBJ2-7	.	TGCGCCAGCAGCCAAGAACTAAGGGGACTTGTAATCTACGAGCAGTACTTC	CASSQELRGLVIYEQYF